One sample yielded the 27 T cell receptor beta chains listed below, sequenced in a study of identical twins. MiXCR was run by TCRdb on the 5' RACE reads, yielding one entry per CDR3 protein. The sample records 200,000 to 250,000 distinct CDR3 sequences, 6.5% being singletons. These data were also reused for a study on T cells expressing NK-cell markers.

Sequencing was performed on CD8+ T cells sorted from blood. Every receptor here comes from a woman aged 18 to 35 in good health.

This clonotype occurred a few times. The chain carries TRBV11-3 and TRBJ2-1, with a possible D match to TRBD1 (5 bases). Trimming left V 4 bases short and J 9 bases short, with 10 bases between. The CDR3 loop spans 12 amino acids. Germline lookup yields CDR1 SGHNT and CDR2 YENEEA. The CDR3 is CASSSPGSEQFF. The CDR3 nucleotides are TGTGCCAGCAGCTCTCCAGGGTCTGAGCAGTTCTTC.

In nucleotides, the CDR3 is TGTGCCAGCAGTCCTACCGGGACTAGCATAACCTACGAGCAGTACTTC. It codes for CASSPTGTSITYEQYF. The chain employs TRBV12-3 or TRBV12-4 and TRBJ2-7, with 9 bases identical to TRBD2. The CDR3 totals 16 residues. The ends lost 5 bases at V and 2 bases at J; junction bases unmatched: 10.

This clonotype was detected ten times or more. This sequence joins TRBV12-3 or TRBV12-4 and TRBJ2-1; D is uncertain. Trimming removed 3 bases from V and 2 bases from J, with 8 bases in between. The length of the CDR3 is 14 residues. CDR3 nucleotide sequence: TGTGCCAGCAGTTTGTCTAGAACCTACAATGAGCAGTTCTTC. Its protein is CASSLSRTYNEQFF.

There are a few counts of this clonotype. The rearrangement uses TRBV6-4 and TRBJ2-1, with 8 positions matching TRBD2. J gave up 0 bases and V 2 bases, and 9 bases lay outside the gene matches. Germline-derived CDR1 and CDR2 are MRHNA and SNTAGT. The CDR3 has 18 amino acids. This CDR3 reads CASSDPELAGSSYNEQFF. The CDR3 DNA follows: TGTGCCAGCAGTGACCCCGAATTAGCGGGGAGCTCCTACAATGAGCAGTTCTTC.

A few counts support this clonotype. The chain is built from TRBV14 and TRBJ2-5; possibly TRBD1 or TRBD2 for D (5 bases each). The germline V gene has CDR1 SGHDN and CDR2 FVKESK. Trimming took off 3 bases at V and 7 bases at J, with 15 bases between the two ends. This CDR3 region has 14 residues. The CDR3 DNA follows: TGTGCCAGCAGCCACGGGGCCCTCTTGGCGACCCAGTACTTC. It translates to CASSHGALLATQYF.

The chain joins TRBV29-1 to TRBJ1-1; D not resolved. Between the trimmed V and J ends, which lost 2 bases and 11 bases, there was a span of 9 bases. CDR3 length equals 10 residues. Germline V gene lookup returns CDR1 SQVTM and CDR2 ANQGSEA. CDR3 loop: CSVEMLSAFF. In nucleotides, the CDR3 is TGCAGCGTTGAAATGCTGAGCGCTTTCTTT.

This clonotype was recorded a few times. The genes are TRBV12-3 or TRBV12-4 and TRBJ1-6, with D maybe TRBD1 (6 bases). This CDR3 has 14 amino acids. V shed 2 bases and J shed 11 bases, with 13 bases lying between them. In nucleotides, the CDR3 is TGTGCCAGCAGTTTAATTACAGGGTTGACACCCCTCCACTTT. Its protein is CASSLITGLTPLHF.

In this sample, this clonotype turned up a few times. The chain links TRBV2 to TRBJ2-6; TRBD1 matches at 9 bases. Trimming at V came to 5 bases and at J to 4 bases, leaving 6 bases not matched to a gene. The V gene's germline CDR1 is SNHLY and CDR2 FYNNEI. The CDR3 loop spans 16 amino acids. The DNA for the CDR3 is TGTGCCAGCAGTTACAGGGGGCAGATCGGGGCCAACGTCCTGACTTTC. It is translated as CASSYRGQIGANVLTF. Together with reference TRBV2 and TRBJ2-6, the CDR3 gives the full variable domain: EPEVTQTPSHQVTQMGQEVILRCVPISNHLYFYWYRQILGQKVEFLVSFYNNEISEKSEIFDDQFSVERPDGSNFTLKIRSTKLEDSAMYFCASSYRGQIGANVLTFGAGSRLTVL.

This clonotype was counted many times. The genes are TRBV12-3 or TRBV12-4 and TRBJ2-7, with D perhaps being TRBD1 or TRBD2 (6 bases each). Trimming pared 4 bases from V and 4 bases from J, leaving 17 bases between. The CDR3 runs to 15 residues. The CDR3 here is CASSSQRGLLYEQYF. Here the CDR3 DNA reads TGTGCCAGCAGTTCCCAACGGGGGCTTCTATACGAGCAGTACTTC.

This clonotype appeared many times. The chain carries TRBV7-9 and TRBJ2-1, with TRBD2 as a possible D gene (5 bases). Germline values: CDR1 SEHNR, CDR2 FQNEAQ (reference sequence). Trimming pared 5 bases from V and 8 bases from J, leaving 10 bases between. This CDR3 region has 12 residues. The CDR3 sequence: CASSRGRDEQFF. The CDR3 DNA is TGTGCCAGCAGCCGTGGGAGAGATGAGCAGTTCTTC.

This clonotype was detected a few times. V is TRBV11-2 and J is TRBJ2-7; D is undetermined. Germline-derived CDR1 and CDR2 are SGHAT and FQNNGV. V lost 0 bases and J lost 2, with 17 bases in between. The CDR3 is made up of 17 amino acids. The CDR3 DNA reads TGTGCCAGCAGCTTAGATCGCGCGGCCAGACGAGCCTACGAGCAGTACTTC. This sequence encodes CASSLDRAARRAYEQYF.

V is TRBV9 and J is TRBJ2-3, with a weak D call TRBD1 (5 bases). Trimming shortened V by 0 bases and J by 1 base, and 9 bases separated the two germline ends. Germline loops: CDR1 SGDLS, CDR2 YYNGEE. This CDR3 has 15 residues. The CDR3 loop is CASSVEGWRTDTQYF. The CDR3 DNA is TGTGCCAGCAGCGTAGAGGGGTGGCGCACAGATACGCAGTATTTT.

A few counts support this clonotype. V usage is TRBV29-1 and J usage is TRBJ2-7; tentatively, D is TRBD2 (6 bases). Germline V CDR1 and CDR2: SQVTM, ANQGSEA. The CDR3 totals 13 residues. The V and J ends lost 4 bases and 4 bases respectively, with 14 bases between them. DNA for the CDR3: TGCAGCGTTGGTGGGACTTCGGGGTACGAGCAGTACTTC. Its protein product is CSVGGTSGYEQYF.

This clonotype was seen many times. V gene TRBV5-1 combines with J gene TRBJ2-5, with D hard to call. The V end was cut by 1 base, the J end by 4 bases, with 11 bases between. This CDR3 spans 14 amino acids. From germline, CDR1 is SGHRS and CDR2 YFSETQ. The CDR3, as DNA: TGCGCCAGCAGCTTGTACCCCGACGGAGAGACCCAGTACTTC. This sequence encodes CASSLYPDGETQYF.

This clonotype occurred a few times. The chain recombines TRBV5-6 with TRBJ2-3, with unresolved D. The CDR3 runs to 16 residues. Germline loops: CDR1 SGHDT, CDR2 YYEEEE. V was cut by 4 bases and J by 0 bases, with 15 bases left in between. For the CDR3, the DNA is TGTGCCAGCAGCACCCTGGTAGCCCCAAGCACAGATACGCAGTATTTT. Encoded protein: CASSTLVAPSTDTQYF.

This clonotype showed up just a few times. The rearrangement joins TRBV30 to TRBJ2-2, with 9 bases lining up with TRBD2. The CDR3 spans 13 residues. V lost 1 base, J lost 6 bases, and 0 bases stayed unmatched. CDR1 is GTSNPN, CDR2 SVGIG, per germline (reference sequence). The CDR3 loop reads CAWSGLAAGELFF. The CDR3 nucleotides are TGTGCCTGGAGTGGACTAGCGGCCGGGGAGCTGTTTTTT.

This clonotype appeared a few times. The CDR3: CASRQGWLSMNTGELFF. The CDR3 DNA sequence: TGTGCCAGCAGACAAGGGTGGCTCAGCATGAACACCGGGGAGCTGTTTTTT. J is TRBJ2-2 and V is TRBV6-1, with D unresolved. The CDR3 sequence is 17 residues long. In germline, CDR1 is MNHNS, CDR2 SASEGT. The V end was cut by 6 bases, the J end by 1 base, with 18 bases between.

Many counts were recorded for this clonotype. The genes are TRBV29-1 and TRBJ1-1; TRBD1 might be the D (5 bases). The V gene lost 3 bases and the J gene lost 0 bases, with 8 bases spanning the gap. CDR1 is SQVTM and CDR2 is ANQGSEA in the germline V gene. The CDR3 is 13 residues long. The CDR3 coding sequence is TGCAGCGTTGAGGGGGGTATGAACACTGAAGCTTTCTTT. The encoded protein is CSVEGGMNTEAFF.

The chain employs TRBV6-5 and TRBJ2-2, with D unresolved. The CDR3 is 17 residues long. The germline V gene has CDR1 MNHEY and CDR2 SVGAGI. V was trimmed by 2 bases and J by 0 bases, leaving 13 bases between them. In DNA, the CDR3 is TGTGCCAGCAGTTACCGAGTTTACCCATCGAACACCGGGGAGCTGTTTTTT. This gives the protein CASSYRVYPSNTGELFF.

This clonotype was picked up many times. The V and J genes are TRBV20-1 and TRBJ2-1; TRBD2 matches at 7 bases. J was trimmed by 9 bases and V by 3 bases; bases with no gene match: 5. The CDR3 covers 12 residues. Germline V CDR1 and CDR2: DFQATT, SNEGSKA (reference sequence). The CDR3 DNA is TGCAGTGCTAGCTTGGGAGGGGCTGAGCAGTTCTTC. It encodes CSASLGGAEQFF.

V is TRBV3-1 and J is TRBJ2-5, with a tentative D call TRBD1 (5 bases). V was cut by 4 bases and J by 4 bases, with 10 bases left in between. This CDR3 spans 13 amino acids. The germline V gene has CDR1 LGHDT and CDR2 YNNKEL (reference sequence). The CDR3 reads CASSPGWGETQYF. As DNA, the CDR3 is TGTGCCAGCAGCCCAGGGTGGGGAGAGACCCAGTACTTC.

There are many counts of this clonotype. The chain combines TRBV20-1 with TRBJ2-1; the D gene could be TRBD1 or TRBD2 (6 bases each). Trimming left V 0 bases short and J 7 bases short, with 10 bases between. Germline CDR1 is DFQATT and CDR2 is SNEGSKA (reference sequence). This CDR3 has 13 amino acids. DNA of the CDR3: TGCAGTGCTAGAGATTTAGGGGGGAATGAGCAGTTCTTC. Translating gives CSARDLGGNEQFF.

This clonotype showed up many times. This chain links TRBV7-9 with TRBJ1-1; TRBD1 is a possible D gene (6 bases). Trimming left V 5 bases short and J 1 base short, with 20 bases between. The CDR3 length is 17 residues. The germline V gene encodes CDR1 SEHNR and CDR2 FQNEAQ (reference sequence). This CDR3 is CASSRSVMGAGNTEAFF. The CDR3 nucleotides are TGTGCCAGCAGCAGATCCGTGATGGGGGCTGGGAACACTGAAGCTTTCTTT.

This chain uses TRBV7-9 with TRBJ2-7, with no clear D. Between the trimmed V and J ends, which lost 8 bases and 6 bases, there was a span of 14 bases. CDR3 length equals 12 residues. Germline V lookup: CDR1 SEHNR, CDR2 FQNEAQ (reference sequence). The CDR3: CASGGPLSEQYF. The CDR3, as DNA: TGTGCCAGCGGCGGCCCTCTTAGCGAGCAGTACTTC.

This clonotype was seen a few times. As DNA, the CDR3 is TGTGCCAGCAGCCCGACAGGGTCGGGTGAAGCTTTCTTT. It is translated as CASSPTGSGEAFF. V is TRBV5-8 and J is TRBJ1-1; 7 nucleotides match TRBD1. Per the germline V gene, CDR1 is SGHTS and CDR2 is YDEGEE. J lost 7 bases, V lost 4 bases, and 7 bases had no gene match. CDR3 size: 13 residues.

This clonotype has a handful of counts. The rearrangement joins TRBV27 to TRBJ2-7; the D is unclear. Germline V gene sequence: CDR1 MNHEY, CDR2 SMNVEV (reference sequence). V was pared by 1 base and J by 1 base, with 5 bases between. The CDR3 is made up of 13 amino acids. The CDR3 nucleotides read TGTGCCAGCAGTTTATTCGCGTCCTACGAGCAGTACTTC. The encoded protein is CASSLFASYEQYF.

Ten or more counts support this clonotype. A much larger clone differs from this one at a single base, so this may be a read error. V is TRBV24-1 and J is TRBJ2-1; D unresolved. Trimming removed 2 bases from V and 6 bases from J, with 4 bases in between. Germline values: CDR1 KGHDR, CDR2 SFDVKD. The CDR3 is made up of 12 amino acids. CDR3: CATSDSSNEQFF. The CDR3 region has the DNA TGTGCCACCAGTGATTCCAGCAATGAGCAGTTCTTC.